The rows below give T cell receptor beta chains drawn from one sample of a study of CD8 T cells in ankylosing spondylitis. TCRdb used MiXCR to reprocess the 5' RACE reads, holding one entry per CDR3 protein. Of around 300,000 distinct CDR3 sequences listed, roughly 15% were seen once; the top ten hold less than 1.1%. The specimen sequenced was blood, either unsorted or a sorted T cell fraction (not recorded which). All receptors come from a male donor with ankylosing spondylitis or in good health (not recorded which). Both conserved end residues are part of each CDR3. Fields, in order: J gene, V gene, D gene, clone size, CDR3 DNA, CDR3 protein. A D gene is named only where the DNA matches it firmly. Size is omitted from some rows. Given values are once, few, many or a class for expanded clones.

>TRBJ2-1|TRBV20-1|.|.
TGCAGTGCTAGAGATCGCGGGGCTCCCTTCCCCTACAATGAGCAGTTCTTC
CSARDRGAPFPYNEQFF
>TRBJ2-2|TRBV5-6|.|.
TGTGCCAGCAGCTTGGACCCCGGGGAGCTGTTTTTT
CASSLDPGELFF
>TRBJ2-2|TRBV7-9|TRBD2|.
TGTGCCAGCACCAGGACTAGCCGCGACACCGGGGAGCTGTTTTTT
CASTRTSRDTGELFF
>TRBJ1-3|TRBV5-1|.|.
TGCGCCAGCAGCCCGAATGGCGGATCTGGAAACACCATATATTTT
CASSPNGGSGNTIYF
>TRBJ2-7|TRBV3-1|.|.
TGTGCCAGCAGCCGCGCCTCGACCCGCTCCGACGAGCAGTACTTC
CASSRASTRSDEQYF
>TRBJ2-1|TRBV29-1|TRBD2|few
TGCAGCGTTGAGGGGGGGAGCTCCTACAATGAGCAGTTCTTC
CSVEGGSSYNEQFF
>TRBJ2-7|TRBV2|TRBD2|.
TGTGCCAGCAGAGGACTAGCGGGGGGGCGGGAGCAGTACTTC
CASRGLAGGREQYF
>TRBJ2-5|TRBV5-1|.|many
TGCGCCAGCAGCTTGGATGGTCTCCAAGAGACCCAGTACTTC
CASSLDGLQETQYF
>TRBJ2-1|TRBV27|.|.
TGTGCCAGCAAGATTCGGGACACTTACTACAATGAGCAGTTCTTC
CASKIRDTYYNEQFF
>TRBJ1-1|TRBV3-1|.|.
TGTGCCAGCAGCTCTGCGCAGGGGAACACTGAAGCTTTCTTT
CASSSAQGNTEAFF
>TRBJ2-3|TRBV5-6|TRBD1|.
TGTGCCAGCAGCTTGGGGGACAGGGGAGTCGGTACGCAGTATTTT
CASSLGDRGVGTQYF
>TRBJ1-2|TRBV29-1|.|few
TGCAGCGTCCGGGGAGGCGAGCTTAACTATGGCTACACCTTC
CSVRGGELNYGYTF
>TRBJ1-1|TRBV2|.|.
TGTGCCAGCAGTGAAGAGGTCCGGGGAGGCACTGAAGCTTTCTTT
CASSEEVRGGTEAFF
>TRBJ1-2|TRBV9|.|few
TGTGCCAGCAGCGTAGGGGCTGAGAACTATGGCTACACCTTC
CASSVGAENYGYTF
>TRBJ2-1|TRBV10-3|.|.
TGTGCCATCAGTGAGTCGTCTCCGTACAATGAGCAGTTCTTC
CAISESSPYNEQFF
>TRBJ1-2|TRBV29-1|.|.
TGCAGCGTCTACACCGGGGATGGCTACACCTTC
CSVYTGDGYTF
>TRBJ1-6|TRBV2|.|few
TGTGCCAGCAAGGATACTACTCCTCCTTCACCCCTCCACTTT
CASKDTTPPSPLHF
>TRBJ2-5|TRBV11-2|.|.
TGTGCCAGCAGCTTAGATCAAGCTGTAGAGACCCAGTACTTC
CASSLDQAVETQYF
>TRBJ2-5|TRBV3-1|.|few
TGTGCCAGCAGCCACGACGGAAATCAAGAGACCCAGTACTTC
CASSHDGNQETQYF
>TRBJ2-3|TRBV5-6|TRBD1|.
TGTGCCAGCAGCATACCGGGACAGCTTCCTAGCACAGATACGCAGTATTTT
CASSIPGQLPSTDTQYF
>TRBJ2-1|TRBV3-1|.|.
TGTGCCAGCAGCCAAGGAGAAGAGCAGTTCTTC
CASSQGEEQFF
>TRBJ1-1|TRBV25-1|.|few
TGTGCCAGCAGTGCCCCCTCCCAGGGGCACACTGAAGCTTTCTTT
CASSAPSQGHTEAFF
>TRBJ2-7|TRBV20-1|TRBD1|once
TGCAGTGCTAGGCCCGAGCCGACAGGGGAAGCCTACGAGCAGTACTTC
CSARPEPTGEAYEQYF
>TRBJ1-2|TRBV4-1|TRBD1|few
TGCGCCAGCAGCCAAGGTTTACAGGGGAAGGGCGGCTACACCTTC
CASSQGLQGKGGYTF
>TRBJ2-2|TRBV5-1|.|many
TGCGCCAGCAGCTGGGGCAGTGCTAACACCGGGGAGCTGTTTTTT
CASSWGSANTGELFF
>TRBJ2-3|TRBV6-5|.|few
TGTGCCAGCAGTTACTCAAGAGGGTTGACAGATACGCAGTATTTT
CASSYSRGLTDTQYF
>TRBJ2-1|TRBV15|.|few
TGTGCCACCAGCACCTCAGGGTTATCGAGCAATGAGCAGTTCTTC
CATSTSGLSSNEQFF
>TRBJ1-1|TRBV18|.|many
TGTGCCAGCTCACCACTAGGGAATGAAGCTTTCTTT
CASSPLGNEAFF
>TRBJ2-1|TRBV5-1|TRBD2|few
TGCGCCAGCCGGATCGGCGGGGGGACCTACAATGAGCAGTTCTTC
CASRIGGGTYNEQFF
>TRBJ2-7|TRBV18|.|.
TGTGCCAGCTCACCGGGCCCAACAGGGCTGGATGGGGGAGAGCAGTACTTC
CASSPGPTGLDGGEQYF
>TRBJ2-5|TRBV20-1|.|.
TGCAGTGCCCGGATCAGCGACTCGATTCAAGAGACCCAGTACTTC
CSARISDSIQETQYF
>TRBJ2-1|TRBV9|TRBD2|.
TGTGCCAGCAGCGTGACTAGCGGGGGACCCAATGAGCAGTTCTTC
CASSVTSGGPNEQFF
>TRBJ2-1|TRBV5-1|TRBD2|.
TGCGCCAGCAGTCGCGGCGGGGGGACCTACAATGAGCAGTTCTTC
CASSRGGGTYNEQFF
>TRBJ1-2|TRBV12-3/TRBV12-4|TRBD1|few
TGTGCCAGCAGTTTAGCGCGGACAGGGGGCTATGGCTACACCTTC
CASSLARTGGYGYTF
>TRBJ2-6|TRBV5-1|TRBD1|many
TGCGCCAGCAGCTACACACCGGACAGGGGAGGATTGGTATCTGGGGCCAACGTCCTGACTTTC
CASSYTPDRGGLVSGANVLTF
>TRBJ2-1|TRBV24-1|TRBD1|many
TGTGCCACCAGTGATTCCAGGGGGAGAGGGTACAATGAGCAGTTCTTC
CATSDSRGRGYNEQFF
>TRBJ2-5|TRBV7-6|.|.
TGTGCCAGCAGCCCACGGAAGGGATCAGAGACCCAGTACTTC
CASSPRKGSETQYF
>TRBJ1-1|TRBV27|.|few
TGTGCCAGCAGCCCCAGACAGAGCTCGTACGCTTTCTTT
CASSPRQSSYAFF
>TRBJ2-3|TRBV7-9|.|.
TGTGCCAGCAGCCACCGGACGACACGGGATACGCAGTATTTT
CASSHRTTRDTQYF
>TRBJ1-1|TRBV30|TRBD1|few
TGTGCCTGGCGGGACAGGGGTAGGACTGAAGCTTTCTTT
CAWRDRGRTEAFF
>TRBJ2-2|TRBV5-1|TRBD1|.
TGCGCCAGCAGCTTTGACGGGACAGGGGGTGTCGGGGAGCTGTTTTTT
CASSFDGTGGVGELFF
>TRBJ2-1|TRBV5-1|TRBD2|few
TGCGCCAGCAGCTTGGTCGCGTCTGGGGGGGTGAGCGGTGAGCAGTTCTTC
CASSLVASGGVSGEQFF
>TRBJ1-1|TRBV20-1|.|.
TGCAGTGCCCAAAGGGACACTGAAGCTTTCTTT
CSAQRDTEAFF
>TRBJ2-4|TRBV7-8|.|few
TGTGCCAGCAGCTCGGGTGACATTCAGTACTTC
CASSSGDIQYF
>TRBJ2-1|TRBV6-2/TRBV6-3|.|few
TGTGCCAGCAGTTACGTGGCAGTCGAGCAGTTCTTC
CASSYVAVEQFF
>TRBJ2-2|TRBV5-1|TRBD1|few
TGCGCCAGCAGTTTTGGGACAGTTCCCGAGGAGCTGTTTTTT
CASSFGTVPEELFF
>TRBJ2-3|TRBV7-2|.|.
TGTGCCAGCAGCCCTAGACTACAAATCCCAGATACGCAGTATTTT
CASSPRLQIPDTQYF
>TRBJ2-3|TRBV5-1|.|.
TGCGCCAGCAGCTTGGGGGTTCTAGATACGCAGTATTTT
CASSLGVLDTQYF